The clone carrying this TCR beta chain was detected a few times. Its antigen remains unidentified. This entry belongs to a study of T cell repertoires in cytomegalovirus infection. Trimming cost V 2 bases and J 0 bases; bases outside gene matches: 2. This CDR3 comprises 16 residues. Via MiXCR, TCRdb re-called the reads, giving one row per CDR3 protein. Here the sample spans under 130,000 distinct CDR3 sequences, approximately 45% being singletons. This chain joins TRBV12-3 or TRBV12-4 and TRBJ2-3, with 10 bases aligning to TRBD1. The sample was CD8+ T cells from cultured PBMCs, taken from culture after CMV antigen stimulation. The clonotype originates from a human donor in good health (CMV status not recorded). Some clones in this sample may be carry-over from other donors' samples. The CDR3 coding sequence is TGTGCCAGCAGTTTATGGGACAGGGGAAGCACAGATACGCAGTATTTT. Translation: CASSLWDRGSTDTQYF.